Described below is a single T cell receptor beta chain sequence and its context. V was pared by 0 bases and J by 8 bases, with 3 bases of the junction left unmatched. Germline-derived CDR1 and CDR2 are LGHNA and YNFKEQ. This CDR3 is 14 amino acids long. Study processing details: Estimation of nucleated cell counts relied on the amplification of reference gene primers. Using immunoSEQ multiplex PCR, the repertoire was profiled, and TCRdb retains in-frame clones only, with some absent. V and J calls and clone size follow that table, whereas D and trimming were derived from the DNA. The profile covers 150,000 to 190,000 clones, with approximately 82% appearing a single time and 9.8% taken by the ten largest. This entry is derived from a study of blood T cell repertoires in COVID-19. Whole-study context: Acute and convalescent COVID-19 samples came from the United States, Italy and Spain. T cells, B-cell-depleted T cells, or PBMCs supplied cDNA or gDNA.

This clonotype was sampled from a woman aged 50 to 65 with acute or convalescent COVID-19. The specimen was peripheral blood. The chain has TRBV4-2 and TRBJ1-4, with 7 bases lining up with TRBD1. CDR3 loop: CASSQEARGEKLFF. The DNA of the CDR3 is TGTGCCAGCAGCCAAGAGGCCAGGGGGGAAAAACTGTTTTTT.